Listed below are T cell receptor beta chains from one sample, sequenced in a study of human T cells and chemical hapten exposure. TCRdb recomputed calls from the RACE reads with MiXCR, one row per CDR3 protein. The sample has 150,000 to 200,000 distinct CDR3 sequences; roughly 14% are singletons. The material sequenced was whole blood, taken in connection with sensitization to the hapten diphenylcyclopropenone (DPC). All receptors derive from a young woman with alopecia areata. Some clones in this sample may be carry-over from other donors' samples. Each CDR3 is given with its conserved first and last residue. Fields, in order: CDR3 protein, CDR3 DNA, V gene, clone size, D gene, J gene. A D gene is named only where the DNA matches it firmly. Size tells how often a clone was seen (once, few, many) or the class of an expanded clone, and some rows leave it out.

CDR3aa: CSARDLQSGDQETQYF
CDR3nt: TGCAGTGCTAGAGATCTGCAGTCGGGGGACCAAGAGACCCAGTACTTC
v_gene: TRBV20-1
abundance: .
d_gene: .
j_gene: TRBJ2-5

CDR3aa: CASSRTEGEAFF
CDR3nt: TGCGCCAGCAGCCGTACAGAGGGTGAAGCTTTCTTT
v_gene: TRBV4-3
abundance: .
d_gene: .
j_gene: TRBJ1-1

CDR3aa: CAISNGGSAYEQYF
CDR3nt: TGTGCCATCAGTAATGGGGGCAGTGCGTACGAGCAGTACTTC
v_gene: TRBV10-3
abundance: many
d_gene: .
j_gene: TRBJ2-7

CDR3aa: CSAPALTLHF
CDR3nt: TGCAGTGCCCCGGCCTTAACCCTCCACTTT
v_gene: TRBV20-1
abundance: .
d_gene: .
j_gene: TRBJ1-6

CDR3aa: CASSQTGGGGETQYF
CDR3nt: TGCGCCAGCAGCCAGACTGGAGGCGGCGGGGAGACCCAGTACTTC
v_gene: TRBV4-3
abundance: .
d_gene: .
j_gene: TRBJ2-5

CDR3aa: CASSVATDTRQYF
CDR3nt: TGTGCCAGCAGCGTAGCTACCGACACCCGGCAGTACTTC
v_gene: TRBV9
abundance: few
d_gene: .
j_gene: TRBJ2-7

CDR3aa: CAWSKPTSGAYNEQFF
CDR3nt: TGTGCCTGGAGTAAGCCGACTAGCGGGGCTTACAATGAGCAGTTCTTC
v_gene: TRBV30
abundance: .
d_gene: TRBD2
j_gene: TRBJ2-1

CDR3aa: CASRGRGSTEAFF
CDR3nt: TGTGCCAGCAGAGGGAGGGGGAGCACTGAAGCTTTCTTT
v_gene: TRBV28
abundance: .
d_gene: .
j_gene: TRBJ1-1

CDR3aa: CASQILTSGNHEQYF
CDR3nt: TGTGCCAGCCAAATTTTGACTAGCGGGAACCACGAGCAGTACTTC
v_gene: TRBV28
abundance: few
d_gene: TRBD2
j_gene: TRBJ2-7

CDR3aa: CAWSVQGDWPFHEQYF
CDR3nt: TGTGCCTGGAGTGTACAAGGGGACTGGCCCTTCCACGAGCAGTACTTC
v_gene: TRBV30
abundance: .
d_gene: .
j_gene: TRBJ2-7

CDR3aa: CASSLDLFNQPQHF
CDR3nt: TGTGCCAGCAGCTTAGACCTATTCAATCAGCCCCAGCATTTT
v_gene: TRBV7-8
abundance: .
d_gene: .
j_gene: TRBJ1-5

CDR3aa: CAWSPDRFYTEAFF
CDR3nt: TGTGCCTGGAGTCCGGACAGGTTCTACACTGAAGCTTTCTTT
v_gene: TRBV30
abundance: .
d_gene: TRBD1
j_gene: TRBJ1-1

CDR3aa: CSASGAVSSYNEQFF
CDR3nt: TGCAGTGCTAGTGGCGCGGTAAGCTCCTACAATGAGCAGTTCTTC
v_gene: TRBV20-1
abundance: few
d_gene: .
j_gene: TRBJ2-1

CDR3aa: CATSRDLTVDTGELFF
CDR3nt: TGTGCCACCAGCAGAGATTTGACCGTGGACACCGGGGAGCTGTTTTTT
v_gene: TRBV15
abundance: .
d_gene: .
j_gene: TRBJ2-2

CDR3aa: CASSQDRHLSYEQYF
CDR3nt: TGCGCCAGCAGCCAAGATAGGCACCTCTCCTACGAGCAGTACTTC
v_gene: TRBV4-3
abundance: few
d_gene: .
j_gene: TRBJ2-7

CDR3aa: CASSGPTVGFGETQYF
CDR3nt: TGTGCCAGCAGCGGGCCTACCGTGGGCTTCGGAGAGACCCAGTACTTC
v_gene: TRBV9
abundance: few
d_gene: .
j_gene: TRBJ2-5

CDR3aa: CASSEGLGGGSYEQYF
CDR3nt: TGTGCCAGCAGTGAAGGGCTGGGCGGTGGTTCCTACGAGCAGTACTTC
v_gene: TRBV2
abundance: .
d_gene: .
j_gene: TRBJ2-7

CDR3aa: CASSFGGTFGAQETQYF
CDR3nt: TGTGCCAGCAGCTTTGGAGGGACTTTCGGAGCCCAAGAGACCCAGTACTTC
v_gene: TRBV6-2/TRBV6-3
abundance: few
d_gene: .
j_gene: TRBJ2-5

CDR3aa: CASSYPRDYPRETQYF
CDR3nt: TGTGCCAGCAGTTACCCCCGGGACTACCCTCGAGAGACCCAGTACTTC
v_gene: TRBV6-2/TRBV6-3
abundance: few
d_gene: TRBD2
j_gene: TRBJ2-5

CDR3aa: CASSLDTPGDEKLFF
CDR3nt: TGTGCCAGCAGCTTGGACACACCCGGGGATGAAAAACTGTTTTTT
v_gene: TRBV5-6
abundance: many
d_gene: .
j_gene: TRBJ1-4

CDR3aa: CASSGAGTGNTEAFF
CDR3nt: TGTGCCAGCAGCGGCGCCGGGACAGGGAACACTGAAGCTTTCTTT
v_gene: TRBV28
abundance: .
d_gene: TRBD1
j_gene: TRBJ1-1

CDR3aa: CASSPNADQPQHF
CDR3nt: TGTGCCAGCTCACCAAACGCCGATCAGCCCCAGCATTTT
v_gene: TRBV18
abundance: .
d_gene: .
j_gene: TRBJ1-5

CDR3aa: CAWSVLRSRGEQYF
CDR3nt: TGTGCCTGGAGCGTCCTCCGGTCCAGGGGCGAGCAGTACTTC
v_gene: TRBV30
abundance: few
d_gene: .
j_gene: TRBJ2-7

CDR3aa: CASSRTLAGGPYEQYF
CDR3nt: TGTGCCAGCAGCCGAACTCTAGCGGGAGGACCCTACGAGCAGTACTTC
v_gene: TRBV7-9
abundance: many
d_gene: TRBD2
j_gene: TRBJ2-7